The clone carrying this T cell receptor beta chain was picked up many times. Per germline, CDR1 MNHEY and CDR2 SVGEGT. V was pared by 7 bases and J by 5 bases, with 17 bases between. This CDR3 contains 15 residues. This sample is drawn from a study of T cells in Graves' hyperthyroidism and ophthalmopathy. RNA transcripts gave rise to amplified TCR beta CDR3 regions. Initially, a first-round RT-PCR of the TCR CDR3 employed the HTBI primer set. TCRdb re-derived calls from the multiplex PCR reads in MiXCR, one entry per CDR3 protein. The table includes around 240,000 distinct CDR3 sequences, approximately 16% detected once.

The source is a woman between 18 and 29 years old with Graves' ophthalmopathy. Sequencing was carried out using blood. J is TRBJ2-2 and V is TRBV6-2 or TRBV6-3; D gene uncertain. The CDR3 loop is CASTITPAATGELFF. The DNA for the CDR3 is TGTGCCAGCACCATTACCCCGGCAGCTACCGGGGAGCTGTTTTTT.